This TCR beta chain is drawn from a study of blood T cell repertoires in COVID-19. Whole-study context: The samples span acute and convalescent COVID-19 from the United States, Italy and Spain. T cells, B-cell-depleted T cells, or PBMCs supplied cDNA or gDNA.

In the authors' workflow: Amplifying reference gene primers gave estimates of nucleated cell counts. Some clones are missing from TCRdb's copy, which holds only in-frame ones; the method was immunoSEQ multiplex PCR. The V and J calls and the clone size are those of that table, but D and trimming were determined from the DNA. This table has 150,000 or so clones, 70% to 80% appearing once. The germline V gene has CDR1 SGHVS and CDR2 FNYEAQ. V gave up 5 bases and J gave up 6 bases; unmatched junction bases: 11. CDR3 length: 16 residues. Sequenced sample: peripheral blood. The clonotype was recovered from a woman aged 45 to 65 with active or convalescent COVID-19. The genes are TRBV7-6 and TRBJ2-2; 8 nucleotides line up with TRBD2. This chain's CDR3 is CASSPREGFVPGELFF. DNA for the CDR3: TGTGCCAGCAGCCCTCGGGAGGGATTTGTGCCCGGGGAGCTGTTTTTT.